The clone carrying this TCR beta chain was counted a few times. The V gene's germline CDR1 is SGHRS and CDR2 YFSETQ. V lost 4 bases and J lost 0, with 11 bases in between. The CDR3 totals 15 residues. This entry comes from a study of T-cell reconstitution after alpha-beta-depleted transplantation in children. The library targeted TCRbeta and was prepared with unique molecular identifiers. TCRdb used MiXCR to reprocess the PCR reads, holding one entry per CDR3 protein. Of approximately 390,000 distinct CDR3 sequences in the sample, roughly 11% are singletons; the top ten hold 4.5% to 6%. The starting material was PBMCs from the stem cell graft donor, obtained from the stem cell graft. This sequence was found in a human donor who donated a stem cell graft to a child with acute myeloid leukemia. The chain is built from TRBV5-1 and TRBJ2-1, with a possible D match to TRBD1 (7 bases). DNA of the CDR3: TGCGCCAGCAGCGCGGGGACAGACTCCTACAATGAGCAGTTCTTC. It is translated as CASSAGTDSYNEQFF.